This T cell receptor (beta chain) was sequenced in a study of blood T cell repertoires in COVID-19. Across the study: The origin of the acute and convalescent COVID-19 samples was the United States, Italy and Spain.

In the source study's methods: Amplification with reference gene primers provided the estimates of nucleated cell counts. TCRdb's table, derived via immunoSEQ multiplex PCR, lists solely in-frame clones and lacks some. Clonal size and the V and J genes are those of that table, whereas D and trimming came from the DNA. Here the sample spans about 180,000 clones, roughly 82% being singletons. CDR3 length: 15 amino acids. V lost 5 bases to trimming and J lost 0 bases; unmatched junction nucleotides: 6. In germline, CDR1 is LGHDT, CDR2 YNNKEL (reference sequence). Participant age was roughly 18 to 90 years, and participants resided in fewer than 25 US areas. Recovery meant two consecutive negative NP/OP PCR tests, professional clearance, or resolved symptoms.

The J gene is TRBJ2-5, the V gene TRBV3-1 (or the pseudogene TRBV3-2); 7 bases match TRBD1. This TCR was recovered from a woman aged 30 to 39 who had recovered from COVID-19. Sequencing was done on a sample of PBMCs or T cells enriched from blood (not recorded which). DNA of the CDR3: TGTGCCAGCAGCTTCGGCAGGGGGTACCAAGAGACCCAGTACTTC. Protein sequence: CASSFGRGYQETQYF.